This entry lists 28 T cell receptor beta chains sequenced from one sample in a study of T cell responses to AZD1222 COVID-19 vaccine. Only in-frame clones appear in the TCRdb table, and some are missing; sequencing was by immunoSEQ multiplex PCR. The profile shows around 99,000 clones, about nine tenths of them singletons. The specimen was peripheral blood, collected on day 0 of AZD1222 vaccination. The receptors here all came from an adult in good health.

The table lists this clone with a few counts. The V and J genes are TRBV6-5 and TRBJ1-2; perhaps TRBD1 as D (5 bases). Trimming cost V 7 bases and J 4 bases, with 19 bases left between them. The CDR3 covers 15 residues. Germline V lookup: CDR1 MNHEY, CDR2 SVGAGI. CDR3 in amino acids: CASIAGISTVYGYTF. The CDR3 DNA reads TGTGCCAGCATAGCAGGGATTTCAACGGTCTATGGCTACACCTTC.

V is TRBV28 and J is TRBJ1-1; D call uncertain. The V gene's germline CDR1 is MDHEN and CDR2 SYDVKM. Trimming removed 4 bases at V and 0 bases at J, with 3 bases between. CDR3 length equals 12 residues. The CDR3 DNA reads TGTGCCAGCAGTTGGGTGAACACTGAAGCTTTCTTT. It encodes CASSWVNTEAFF.

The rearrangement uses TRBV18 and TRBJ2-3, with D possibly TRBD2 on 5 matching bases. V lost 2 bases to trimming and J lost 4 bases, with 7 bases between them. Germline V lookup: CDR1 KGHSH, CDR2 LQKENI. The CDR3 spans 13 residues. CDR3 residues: CASSPASSDTQYF. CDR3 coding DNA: TGTGCCAGCTCACCAGCTAGCTCAGATACGCAGTATTTT.

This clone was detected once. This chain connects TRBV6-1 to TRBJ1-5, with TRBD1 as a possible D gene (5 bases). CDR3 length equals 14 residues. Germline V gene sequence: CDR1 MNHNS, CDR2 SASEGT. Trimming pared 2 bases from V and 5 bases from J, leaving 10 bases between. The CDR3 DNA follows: TGTGCCAGCAGTGAACAAGACAGATATCAGCCCCAGCATTTT. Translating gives CASSEQDRYQPQHF.

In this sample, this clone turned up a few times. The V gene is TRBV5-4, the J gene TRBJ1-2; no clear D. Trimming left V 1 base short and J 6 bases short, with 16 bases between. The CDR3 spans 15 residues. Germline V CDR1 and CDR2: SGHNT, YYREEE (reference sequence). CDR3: CASSLYQVPRDGYTF. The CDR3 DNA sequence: TGTGCCAGCAGCTTGTATCAGGTCCCTAGGGATGGCTACACCTTC. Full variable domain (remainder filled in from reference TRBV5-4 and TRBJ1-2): ETGVTQSPTHLIKTRGQQVTLRCSSQSGHNTVSWYQQALGQGPQFIFQYYREEENGRGNFPPRFSGLQFPNYSSELNVNALELDDSALYLCASSLYQVPRDGYTFGSGTRLTVV.

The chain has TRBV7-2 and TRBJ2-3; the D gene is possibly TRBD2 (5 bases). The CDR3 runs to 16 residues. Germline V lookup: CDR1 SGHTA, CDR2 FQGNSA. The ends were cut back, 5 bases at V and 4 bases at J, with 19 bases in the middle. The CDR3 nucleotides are TGTGCCAGCAGCACCCCAGCAGCGCCCGGGGCAGATACGCAGTATTTT. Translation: CASSTPAAPGADTQYF.

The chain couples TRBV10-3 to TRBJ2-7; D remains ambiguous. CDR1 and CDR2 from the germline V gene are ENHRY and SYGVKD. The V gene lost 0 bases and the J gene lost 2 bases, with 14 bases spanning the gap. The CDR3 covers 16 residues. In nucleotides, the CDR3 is TGTGCCATCAGTGAGTCCGATCCGTCCCGTGCCTACGAGCAGTACTTC. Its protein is CAISESDPSRAYEQYF.

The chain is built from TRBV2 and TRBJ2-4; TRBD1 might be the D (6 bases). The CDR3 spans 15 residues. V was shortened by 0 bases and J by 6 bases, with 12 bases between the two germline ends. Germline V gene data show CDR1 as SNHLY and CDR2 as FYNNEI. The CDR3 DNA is TGTGCCAGCAGTGAAGCGGCGGCAGGGGTAAACATTCAGTACTTC. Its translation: CASSEAAAGVNIQYF. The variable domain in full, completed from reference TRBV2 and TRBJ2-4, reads EPEVTQTPSHQVTQMGQEVILRCVPISNHLYFYWYRQILGQKVEFLVSFYNNEISEKSEIFDDQFSVERPDGSNFTLKIRSTKLEDSAMYFCASSEAAAGVNIQYFGAGTRLSVL.

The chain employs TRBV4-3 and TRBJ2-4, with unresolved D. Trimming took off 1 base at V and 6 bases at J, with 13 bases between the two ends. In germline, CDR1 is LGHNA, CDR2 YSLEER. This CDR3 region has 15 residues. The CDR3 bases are TGCGCCAGCAGCCAAGTTTACCCAACGGTAAACATTCAGTACTTC. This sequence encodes CASSQVYPTVNIQYF.

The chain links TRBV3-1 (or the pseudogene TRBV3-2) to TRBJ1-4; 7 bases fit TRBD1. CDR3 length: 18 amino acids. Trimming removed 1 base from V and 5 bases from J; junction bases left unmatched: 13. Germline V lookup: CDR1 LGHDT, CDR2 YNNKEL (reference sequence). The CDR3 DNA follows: TGTGCCAGCAGCCAAGTTACCACGTTAGGGGGCGACAATGAAAAACTGTTTTTT. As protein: CASSQVTTLGGDNEKLFF.

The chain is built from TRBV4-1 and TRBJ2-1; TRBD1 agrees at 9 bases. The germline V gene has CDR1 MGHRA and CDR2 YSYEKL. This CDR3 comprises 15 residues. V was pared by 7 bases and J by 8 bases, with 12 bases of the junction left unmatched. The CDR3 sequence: CASNPGQGPFYEQFF. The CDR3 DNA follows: TGCGCCAGCAACCCGGGACAGGGCCCCTTCTATGAGCAGTTCTTC.

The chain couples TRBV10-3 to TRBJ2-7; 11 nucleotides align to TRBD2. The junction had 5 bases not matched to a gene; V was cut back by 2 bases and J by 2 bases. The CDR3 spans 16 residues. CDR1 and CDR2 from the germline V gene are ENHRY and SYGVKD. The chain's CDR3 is CAISEATSGAPYEQYF. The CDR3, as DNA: TGTGCCATCAGTGAGGCGACTAGCGGGGCCCCCTACGAGCAGTACTTC.

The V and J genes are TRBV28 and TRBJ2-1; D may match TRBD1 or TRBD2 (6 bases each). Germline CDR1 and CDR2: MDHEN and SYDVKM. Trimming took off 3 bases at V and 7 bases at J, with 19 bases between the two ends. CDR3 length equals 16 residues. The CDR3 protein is CASSLIGGRDLNEQFF. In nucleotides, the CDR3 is TGTGCCAGCAGTTTGATCGGGGGCAGGGACCTGAATGAGCAGTTCTTC.

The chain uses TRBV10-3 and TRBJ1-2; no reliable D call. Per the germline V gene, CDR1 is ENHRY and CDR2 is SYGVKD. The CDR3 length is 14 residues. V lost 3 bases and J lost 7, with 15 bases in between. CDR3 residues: CAISDPLGPPGYTF. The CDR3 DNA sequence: TGTGCCATCAGTGACCCCCTTGGACCGCCTGGCTACACCTTC.

Here the CDR3 DNA reads TGTGCCAGTAGTATGGAAGCTCAGCCCCAGCATTTT. It codes for CASSMEAQPQHF. The chain carries TRBV19 and TRBJ1-5; no clear D. The CDR3 runs to 12 residues. CDR1 and CDR2 (germline): LNHDA, SQIVND (reference sequence). Between the trimmed V and J ends, which lost 3 bases and 6 bases, there was a span of 6 bases.

Here the CDR3 reads CASSLDPRDSPGNTIYF. In DNA, the CDR3 is TGCGCCAGCAGCTTGGATCCCAGGGACAGCCCTGGAAACACCATATATTTT. The chain has TRBV5-1 and TRBJ1-3; 7 bases agree with TRBD1. Losses at the gene ends were 0 bases for V and 2 bases for J; bases not matched to a gene: 8. CDR3 length equals 17 residues. Germline CDR1 is SGHRS and CDR2 is YFSETQ.

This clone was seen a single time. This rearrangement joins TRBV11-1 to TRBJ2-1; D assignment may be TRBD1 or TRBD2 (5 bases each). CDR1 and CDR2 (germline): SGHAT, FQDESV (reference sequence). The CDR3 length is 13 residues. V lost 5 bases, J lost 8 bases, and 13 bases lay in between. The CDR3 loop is CASSLSRGDEQFF. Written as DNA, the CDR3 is TGTGCCAGCAGCCTCTCGCGAGGGGATGAGCAGTTCTTC.

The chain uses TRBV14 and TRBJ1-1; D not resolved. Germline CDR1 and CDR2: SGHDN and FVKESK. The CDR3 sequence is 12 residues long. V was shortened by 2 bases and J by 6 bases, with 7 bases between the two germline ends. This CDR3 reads CASSQIWSEAFF. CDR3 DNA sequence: TGTGCCAGCAGCCAAATTTGGTCTGAAGCTTTCTTT.

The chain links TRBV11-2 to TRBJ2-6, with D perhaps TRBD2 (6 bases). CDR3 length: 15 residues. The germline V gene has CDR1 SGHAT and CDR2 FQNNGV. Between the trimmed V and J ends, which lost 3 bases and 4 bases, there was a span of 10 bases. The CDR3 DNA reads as TGTGCCAGCAGCTTGCGGGGAACCGGGGCCAACGTCCTGACTTTC. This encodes CASSLRGTGANVLTF.

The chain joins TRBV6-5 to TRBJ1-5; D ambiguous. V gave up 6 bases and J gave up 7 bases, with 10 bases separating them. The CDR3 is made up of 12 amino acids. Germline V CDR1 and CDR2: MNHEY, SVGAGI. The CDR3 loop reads CASRNPGQPQHF. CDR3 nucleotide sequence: TGTGCCAGCAGAAATCCAGGACAGCCCCAGCATTTT.

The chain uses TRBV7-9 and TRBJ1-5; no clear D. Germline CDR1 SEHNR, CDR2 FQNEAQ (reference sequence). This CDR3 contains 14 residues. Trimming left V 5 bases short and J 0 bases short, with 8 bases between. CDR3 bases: TGTGCCAGCAGCCGTGCGGATAGCAATCAGCCCCAGCATTTT. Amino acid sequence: CASSRADSNQPQHF.

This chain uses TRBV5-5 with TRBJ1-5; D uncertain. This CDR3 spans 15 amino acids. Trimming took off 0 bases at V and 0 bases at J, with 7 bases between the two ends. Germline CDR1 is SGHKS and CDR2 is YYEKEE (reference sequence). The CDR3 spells CASSLVPYSNQPQHF. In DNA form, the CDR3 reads TGTGCCAGCAGCTTGGTGCCCTATAGCAATCAGCCCCAGCATTTT. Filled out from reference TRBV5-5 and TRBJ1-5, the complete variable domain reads DAGVTQSPTHLIKTRGQQVTLRCSPISGHKSVSWYQQVLGQGPQFIFQYYEKEERGRGNFPDRFSARQFPNYSSELNVNALLLGDSALYLCASSLVPYSNQPQHFGDGTRLSIL.

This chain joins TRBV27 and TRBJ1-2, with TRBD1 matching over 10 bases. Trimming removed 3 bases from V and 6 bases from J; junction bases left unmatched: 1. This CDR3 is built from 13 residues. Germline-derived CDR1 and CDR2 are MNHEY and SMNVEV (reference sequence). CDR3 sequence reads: CASSFGTGDGYTF. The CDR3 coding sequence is TGTGCCAGCAGTTTCGGGACAGGGGATGGCTACACCTTC.

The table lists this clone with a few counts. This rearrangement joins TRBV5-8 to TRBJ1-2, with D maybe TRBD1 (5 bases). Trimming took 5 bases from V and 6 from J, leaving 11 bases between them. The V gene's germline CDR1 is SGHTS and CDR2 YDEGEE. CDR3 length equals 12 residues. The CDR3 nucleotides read TGTGCCAGCAGGCCAATGGGGGATGGCTACACCTTC. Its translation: CASRPMGDGYTF.

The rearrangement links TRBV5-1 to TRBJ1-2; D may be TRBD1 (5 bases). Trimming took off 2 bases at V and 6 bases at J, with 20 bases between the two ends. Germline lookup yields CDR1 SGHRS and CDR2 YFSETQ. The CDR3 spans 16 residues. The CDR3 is CASSFSYTGDWNGYTF. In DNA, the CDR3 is TGCGCCAGCAGCTTTAGTTATACGGGGGATTGGAATGGCTACACCTTC.

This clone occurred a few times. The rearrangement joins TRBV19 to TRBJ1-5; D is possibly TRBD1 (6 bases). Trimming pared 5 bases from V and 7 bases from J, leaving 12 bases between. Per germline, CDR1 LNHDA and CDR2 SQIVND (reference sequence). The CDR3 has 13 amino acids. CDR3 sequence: CASSQGIGQPQHF. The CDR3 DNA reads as TGTGCCAGTAGTCAGGGGATCGGCCAGCCCCAGCATTTT.

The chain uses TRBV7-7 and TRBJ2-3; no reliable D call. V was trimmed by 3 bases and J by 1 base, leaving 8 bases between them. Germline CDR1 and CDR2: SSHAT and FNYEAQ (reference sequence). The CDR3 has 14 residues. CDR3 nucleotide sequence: TGTGCCAGCAGCTTTGACGAACGCACAGATACGCAGTATTTT. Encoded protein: CASSFDERTDTQYF.

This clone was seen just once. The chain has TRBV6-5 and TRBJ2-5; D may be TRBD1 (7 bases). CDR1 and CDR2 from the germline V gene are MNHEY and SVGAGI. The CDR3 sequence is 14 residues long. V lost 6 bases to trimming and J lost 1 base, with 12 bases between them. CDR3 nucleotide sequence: TGTGCCAGCAGCCCAGGGGGGCCCCAAGAGACCCAGTACTTC. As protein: CASSPGGPQETQYF.